In this sample, the clone carrying this TCR beta chain turned up a few times. What it recognizes is unknown. The data originate from a study of cytomegalovirus exposure and HLA in healthy donors. This CDR3 comprises 14 residues. The germline V and J ends were trimmed by 2 bases and 8 bases, with 16 bases remaining between them. The V gene's germline CDR1 is SGDLS and CDR2 YYNGEE. Study observations and caveats: According to a later analysis, TCR clusters from the first cohort tended to co-occur in the 120 or so validation repertoires. Three chains tied to CMV proved CMV antigen-specific in vitro. Whilst most TCR sequences proved rare, a subset of public TCRs occurred across many donors.

The method was immunoSEQ multiplex PCR; TCRdb's version includes in-frame clones alone and lacks a portion of them. The sample includes more than 95,000 clones, 85% to 90% of them seen just once. The donors were part of the validation cohort, which consisted of more than 90 subjects and was separate from the first cohort of hundreds of subjects. The TCR was taken from a woman aged 18-30 years in good health and CMV-seropositive. The V and J genes are TRBV9 and TRBJ1-2; D is perhaps TRBD1 (5 bases). The material sequenced was PBMCs. The CDR3 here is CASSVEWGLSGYTF. CDR3 DNA: TGTGCCAGCAGCGTGGAATGGGGCCTTTCGGGCTACACCTTC. The full variable domain, rest sourced from reference TRBV9 and TRBJ1-2, is DSGVTQTPKHLITATGQRVTLRCSPRSGDLSVYWYQQSLDQGLQFLIQYYNGEERAKGNILERFSAQQFPDLHSELNLSSLELGDSALYFCASSVEWGLSGYTFGSGTRLTVV.